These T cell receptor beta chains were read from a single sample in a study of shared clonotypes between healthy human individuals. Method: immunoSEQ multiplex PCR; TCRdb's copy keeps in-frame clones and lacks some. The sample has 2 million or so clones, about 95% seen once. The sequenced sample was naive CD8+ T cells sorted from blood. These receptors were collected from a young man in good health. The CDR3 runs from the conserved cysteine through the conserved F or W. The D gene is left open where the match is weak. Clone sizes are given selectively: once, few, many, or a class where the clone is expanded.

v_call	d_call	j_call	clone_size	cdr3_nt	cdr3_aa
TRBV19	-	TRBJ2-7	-	TGTGCCAGTAGTATAGCCCCGACGAGCCGTGGCGAGCAGTACTTC	CASSIAPTSRGEQYF
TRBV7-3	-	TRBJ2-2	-	TGTGCCAGCAGCTTAGTAGGGGGGACCACCGGGGAGCTGTTTTTT	CASSLVGGTTGELFF
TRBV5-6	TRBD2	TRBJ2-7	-	TGTGCCAGCAGCTTGGGGGCTAGCGGTGGCTCCTACGAGCAGTACTTC	CASSLGASGGSYEQYF
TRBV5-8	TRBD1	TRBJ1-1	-	TGTGCCAGCAGCTTGGGACAGGGGTCCGAAGCTTTCTTT	CASSLGQGSEAFF
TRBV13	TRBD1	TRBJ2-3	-	TGTGCCAGCAGCGCCGGGACAGCCTCTTGGGGGAACACAGATACGCAGTATTTT	CASSAGTASWGNTDTQYF
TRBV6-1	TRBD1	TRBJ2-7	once	TGTGCCAGCAGTGACCCAGGGGGAGCATACGAGCAGTACTTC	CASSDPGGAYEQYF
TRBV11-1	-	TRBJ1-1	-	TGTGCCAGCAGGGAGGGGAACACTGAAGCTTTCTTT	CASREGNTEAFF
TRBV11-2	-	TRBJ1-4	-	TGTGCCAGCAGCTTGGCTAATGAAAAACTGTTTTTT	CASSLANEKLFF
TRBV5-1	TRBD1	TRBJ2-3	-	TGCGCCAGCAGCTTGGCAAGACAGGGGGCTAGCACAGATACGCAGTATTTT	CASSLARQGASTDTQYF
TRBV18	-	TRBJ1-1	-	TGTGCCAGCTCACCCCTCAACAGGGCAGACACTGAAGCTTTCTTT	CASSPLNRADTEAFF
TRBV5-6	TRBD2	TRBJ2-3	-	TGTGCCAGCAGCTTGGAACATGATCGCGCGGGAGACACAGATACGCAGTATTTT	CASSLEHDRAGDTDTQYF
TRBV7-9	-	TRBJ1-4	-	TGTGCCAGCAGCTCACCGAGCACAACTAATGAAAAACTGTTTTTT	CASSSPSTTNEKLFF
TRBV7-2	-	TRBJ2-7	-	TGTGCCAGCAGCTTCCGAAGACAGGATGAGCAGTACTTC	CASSFRRQDEQYF
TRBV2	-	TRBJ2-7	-	TGTGCCAGCAGTGATCTGATAGGCGACGAGCAGTACTTC	CASSDLIGDEQYF
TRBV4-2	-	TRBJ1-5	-	TGTGCCAGCAGCCAAGTTATGTGGGAGACGGGCAATCAGCCCCAGCATTTT	CASSQVMWETGNQPQHF
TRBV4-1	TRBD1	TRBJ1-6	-	TGCGCCAGCAGCCAAGATCCCCAGGGGGAACATTCACCCCTCCACTTT	CASSQDPQGEHSPLHF
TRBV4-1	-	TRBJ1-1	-	TGCGCCAGCAGCCAGCAGACAGGAGTCACTGAAGCTTTCTTT	CASSQQTGVTEAFF
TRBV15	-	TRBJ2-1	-	TGTGCCACCAGCAGTATCGGGGCGCTTACCCTCTACAATGAGCAGTTCTTC	CATSSIGALTLYNEQFF
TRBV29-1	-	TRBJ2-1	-	TGCAGCGTTATGACAGGAAGCAATGAGCAGTTCTTC	CSVMTGSNEQFF
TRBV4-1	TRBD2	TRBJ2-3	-	TGCGCCAGCAGCCAAGTGGCGGGAGTGCTGTCAGATACGCAGTATTTT	CASSQVAGVLSDTQYF
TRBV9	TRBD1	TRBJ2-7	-	TGTGCCAGCAGTGGGACAGGGGCTTTGCAGTACTTC	CASSGTGALQYF
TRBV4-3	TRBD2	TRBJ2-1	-	TGCGCCAGCAGCCAATTTTTAGCGGGAGAGTCCTACAATGAGCAGTTCTTC	CASSQFLAGESYNEQFF
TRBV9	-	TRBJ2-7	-	TGTGCCAGCAGTCCGAGCGGATCCGGTCTGGAGCAGTACTTC	CASSPSGSGLEQYF
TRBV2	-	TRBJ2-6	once	TGTGCCAGCAAGTCGTCCCGTTCTGGGGCCAACGTCCTGACTTTC	CASKSSRSGANVLTF
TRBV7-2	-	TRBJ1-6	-	TGTGCCAGCAGTCACCCGGGGGGAGATAATTCACCCCTCCACTTT	CASSHPGGDNSPLHF
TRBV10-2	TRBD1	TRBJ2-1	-	TGCGCCAGCAGTAGGGGGCTGGCCTACAATGAGCAGTTCTTC	CASSRGLAYNEQFF
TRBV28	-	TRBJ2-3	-	TGTGCCAGCCGTAGGGGCACAGATACGCAGTATTTT	CASRRGTDTQYF
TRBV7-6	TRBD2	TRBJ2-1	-	TGTGCCAGCAGCTCCGGACTAGCGGGAACTAACAATGAGCAGTTCTTC	CASSSGLAGTNNEQFF
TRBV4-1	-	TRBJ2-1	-	TGCGCCAGCAGCCAAGGAGTAGGAGAGCCTTCCTACAATGAGCAGTTCTTC	CASSQGVGEPSYNEQFF
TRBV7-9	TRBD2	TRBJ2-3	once	TGTGCCAGCAGCTTGCCTTCCGGACTAGCGACTAGCACAGATACGCAGTATTTT	CASSLPSGLATSTDTQYF
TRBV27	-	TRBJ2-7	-	TGTGCCAGCAGTTTGGGGGGCCCCTACGAGCAGTACTTC	CASSLGGPYEQYF
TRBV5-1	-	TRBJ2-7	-	TGCGCCAGCAGCTCTAACAGGGAGGTGTCCTACGAGCAGTACTTC	CASSSNREVSYEQYF
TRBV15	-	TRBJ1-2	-	TGTGCCACCAGCAGACCTTCACGGGGCGTTTATGGCTACACCTTC	CATSRPSRGVYGYTF
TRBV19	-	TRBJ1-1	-	TGTGCCAGTAGTACCCAACGACCAGGGTACACTGAAGCTTTCTTT	CASSTQRPGYTEAFF
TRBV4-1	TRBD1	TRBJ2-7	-	TGCGCCAGCAGCCTGGGACAGGGGATAGCCGAGCAGTACTTC	CASSLGQGIAEQYF
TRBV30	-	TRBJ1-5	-	TGTGCCTGGAGCGATAGGAGTCGGGAAGGCAATCAGCCCCAGCATTTT	CAWSDRSREGNQPQHF
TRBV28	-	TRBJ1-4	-	TGTGCCAGCAGTTTTCGGGGTGGCAGTGAAAAACTGTTTTTT	CASSFRGGSEKLFF
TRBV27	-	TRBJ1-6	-	TGTGCCAGCAGTTGGCAGGGGATACAGTCACCCCTCCACTTT	CASSWQGIQSPLHF
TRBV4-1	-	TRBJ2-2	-	TGCGCCAGCAGCCTACGGGTAGGGACCGGGGAGCTGTTTTTT	CASSLRVGTGELFF
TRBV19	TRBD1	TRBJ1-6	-	TGTGCCAGCAACCGGGACAGCTCCTATAATTCACCCCTCCACTTT	CASNRDSSYNSPLHF
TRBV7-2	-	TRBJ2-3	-	TGTGCCAGCAGCTTAGGAACAGCTAGCACAGATACGCAGTATTTT	CASSLGTASTDTQYF
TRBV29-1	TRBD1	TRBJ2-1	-	TGCAGCGTTGAAGAGATGGACAGGGACGGAGTCAATGAGCAGTTCTTC	CSVEEMDRDGVNEQFF
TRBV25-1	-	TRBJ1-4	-	TGTGCCAGCAATGACGCAGGGGCGGAGGAAAAACTGTTTTTT	CASNDAGAEEKLFF
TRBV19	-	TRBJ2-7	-	TGTGCCAGTAGCGTCAGGGGCCAAAGCTCCTACGAGCAGTACTTC	CASSVRGQSSYEQYF
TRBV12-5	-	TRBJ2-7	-	TGTGCTAGTGGAAAGGACTATTCCTACGAGCAGTACTTC	CASGKDYSYEQYF
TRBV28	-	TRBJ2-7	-	TGTGCCAGCAGTTTGCCAGGGGCGGACGAGCAGTACTTC	CASSLPGADEQYF
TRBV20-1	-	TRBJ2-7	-	TGCAGTGCTAGAGAGTGGGACGAGCAGTACTTC	CSAREWDEQYF
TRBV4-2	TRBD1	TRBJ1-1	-	TGTGCCAGCAGCCAAGATCAGGGGGTGAACACTGAAGCTTTCTTT	CASSQDQGVNTEAFF
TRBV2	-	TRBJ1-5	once	TGTGCCAGCAGTGAATTTGACGGGATTAGCAATCAGCCCCAGCATTTT	CASSEFDGISNQPQHF
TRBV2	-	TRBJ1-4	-	TGTGCCAGCAGTGGCAATATTGCAACTAATGAAAAACTGTTTTTT	CASSGNIATNEKLFF
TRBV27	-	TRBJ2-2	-	TGTGCCAGCCTACCTTCCTTAGGACAGATTCACACCGGGGAGCTGTTTTTT	CASLPSLGQIHTGELFF
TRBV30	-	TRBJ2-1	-	TGTGCCTGGAGTTTCTCCGGAGGGGGGGGTTACTACAATGAGCAGTTCTTC	CAWSFSGGGGYYNEQFF
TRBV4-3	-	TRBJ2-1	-	TGCGCCAGCAGCCGCGAGGGGAACTCCTACAATGAGCAGTTCTTC	CASSREGNSYNEQFF
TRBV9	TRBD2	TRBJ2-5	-	TGTGCCAGCAGCGTAGAGGAGGGAGGGGAAGGAAGGACCCAGTACTTC	CASSVEEGGEGRTQYF